Following are 27 T cell receptor beta chains from one sample sequenced in a study of radiotherapy plus CTLA-4 blockade in lung cancer. TCRdb's table, derived via immunoSEQ multiplex PCR, lists solely in-frame clones and lacks some. The table shows 85,000 to 90,000 clones, with around nine tenths occurring only once. The material was peripheral blood, obtained from a patient treated with radiotherapy plus ipilimumab. The receptors shown here come from a human donor with non-small cell lung cancer that progressed on radiotherapy plus ipilimumab.

V usage is TRBV18 and J usage is TRBJ1-2; D gene unclear. Germline CDR1 and CDR2: KGHSH and LQKENI. V was shortened by 0 bases and J by 4 bases, with 9 bases between the two germline ends. The CDR3 is 14 amino acids. The CDR3 here is CASSPPGISYGYTF. The DNA of the CDR3 is TGTGCCAGCTCACCACCGGGGATTAGCTATGGCTACACCTTC.

The chain uses TRBV9 and TRBJ2-3; D is possibly TRBD2 (7 bases). The CDR3 runs to 16 residues. Germline V gene lookup returns CDR1 SGDLS and CDR2 YYNGEE. The V end was cut by 3 bases, the J end by 0 bases, with 14 bases between. CDR3 nucleotide sequence: TGTGCCAGCAGCGCGGGGGGCACTACCAGCACAGATACGCAGTATTTT. This translates into CASSAGGTTSTDTQYF.

In DNA, the CDR3 is TGTGCCAGCAGTTACTCGCCTTCAGAAAGTCAAGAGACCCAGTACTTC. Encoded protein: CASSYSPSESQETQYF. The V and J genes are TRBV6-5 and TRBJ2-5; no definite D call. Germline assignment: CDR1 MNHEY and CDR2 SVGAGI. The CDR3 is made up of 16 amino acids. Trimming removed 0 bases from V and 2 bases from J, with 13 bases in between.

The chain uses TRBV19 and TRBJ1-1; possibly TRBD1 for D (6 bases). The CDR3 contains 16 residues. The V gene lost 3 bases and the J gene lost 6 bases, with 20 bases spanning the gap. Per the germline V gene, CDR1 is LNHDA and CDR2 is SQIVND (reference sequence). The CDR3 is CASSMGRATGQSEAFF. As DNA, the CDR3 is TGTGCCAGTAGTATGGGGAGGGCAACAGGGCAGTCTGAAGCTTTCTTT.

This chain uses TRBV9 with TRBJ2-7; D may be TRBD1 (5 bases). The CDR3 totals 15 residues. V was pared by 1 base and J by 4 bases, with 15 bases between. Germline CDR1 reads SGDLS; CDR2 reads YYNGEE. The CDR3 here is CASSVHTDTLYEQYF. The CDR3 nucleotides read TGTGCCAGCAGCGTACATACGGACACCCTTTACGAGCAGTACTTC.

The V call is TRBV5-6, the J call TRBJ2-2; 7 nucleotides line up with TRBD1. The CDR3 contains 14 residues. Trimming removed 5 bases from V and 4 bases from J; junction bases left unmatched: 5. The germline CDR1 and CDR2 sequences are SGHDT and YYEEEE. The CDR3 bases are TGTGCCAGCAGAAGGGGGCAAGGCACCGGGGAGCTGTTTTTT. Its translation is CASRRGQGTGELFF.

J is TRBJ1-2 and V is TRBV19, with 7 bases lining up with TRBD1. J gave up 4 bases and V 6 bases, and 14 bases lay outside the gene matches. Germline V gives CDR1 LNHDA, CDR2 SQIVND (reference sequence). There are 16 residues in the CDR3. CDR3: CASRRLRGGGGYGYTF. The CDR3 nucleotides are TGTGCCAGTAGGCGGCTCAGGGGGGGCGGCGGCTATGGCTACACCTTC. Combining the CDR3 with reference TRBV19 and TRBJ1-2 gives the whole variable domain DGGITQSPKYLFRKEGQNVTLSCEQNLNHDAMYWYRQDPGQGLRLIYYSQIVNDFQKGDIAEGYSVSREKKESFPLTVTSAQKNPTAFYLCASRRLRGGGGYGYTFGSGTRLTVV.

The rearrangement joins TRBV7-9 to TRBJ1-1; TRBD1 is a possible D gene (5 bases). Germline CDR1 SEHNR, CDR2 FQNEAQ (reference sequence). The CDR3 extends over 15 amino acids. V lost 5 bases to trimming and J lost 4 bases, with 17 bases between them. The CDR3 DNA is TGTGCCAGCAGCACCACGGAGGGGCGAGGCACTGAAGCTTTCTTT. It encodes CASSTTEGRGTEAFF.

The chain uses TRBV11-2 and TRBJ1-2; TRBD1 aligns across 9 bases. The ends lost 6 bases at V and 7 bases at J; junction bases unmatched: 9. The CDR3 consists of 14 residues. Germline V lookup: CDR1 SGHAT, CDR2 FQNNGV. CDR3 residues: CASRPTGGGSGYTF. The CDR3 region has the DNA TGTGCCAGCAGACCAACAGGGGGCGGGAGTGGCTACACCTTC.

The chain is built from TRBV5-4 and TRBJ2-7; TRBD1 aligns across 12 bases. Unmatched junction bases numbered 6, after V lost 4 bases and J lost 7 bases. CDR3 length equals 14 residues. CDR1 SGHNT and CDR2 YYREEE come from the germline V gene (reference sequence). The CDR3 reads CASSTGTGGREQYF. The CDR3 region has the DNA TGTGCCAGCAGCACCGGGACAGGGGGCCGTGAGCAGTACTTC. The full variable domain, rest sourced from reference TRBV5-4 and TRBJ2-7, is ETGVTQSPTHLIKTRGQQVTLRCSSQSGHNTVSWYQQALGQGPQFIFQYYREEENGRGNFPPRFSGLQFPNYSSELNVNALELDDSALYLCASSTGTGGREQYFGPGTRLTVT.

The gene calls are TRBV19 and TRBJ2-7, with a weak D call TRBD1 (5 bases). This CDR3 comprises 14 residues. CDR1 LNHDA and CDR2 SQIVND come from the germline V gene (reference sequence). V was pared by 3 bases and J by 3 bases, with 12 bases between. DNA for the CDR3: TGTGCCAGTAGTATGTCCAGGGTGAGCTACGAGCAGTACTTC. Translation gives CASSMSRVSYEQYF. Drawing the rest from reference TRBV19 and TRBJ2-7, the complete variable domain is DGGITQSPKYLFRKEGQNVTLSCEQNLNHDAMYWYRQDPGQGLRLIYYSQIVNDFQKGDIAEGYSVSREKKESFPLTVTSAQKNPTAFYLCASSMSRVSYEQYFGPGTRLTVT.

The sample holds a few counts of this clone. The V call is TRBV6-5, the J call TRBJ1-6; D ambiguous. Trimming stripped 6 bases from V and 7 bases from J, with 13 bases between. This CDR3 has 14 residues. Germline V gives CDR1 MNHEY, CDR2 SVGAGI. The CDR3 is CASRSAVQNSPLHF. CDR3 sequence (DNA): TGTGCCAGCAGAAGCGCCGTCCAGAATTCACCCCTCCACTTT.

The CDR3 region is CASSMGLAVSTDTQYF. The CDR3 coding sequence is TGTGCCAGCAGCATGGGACTAGCGGTTAGCACAGATACGCAGTATTTT. V usage is TRBV7-9 and J usage is TRBJ2-3, with TRBD2 matching 11 bases. V was pared by 5 bases and J by 0 bases, with 4 bases of the junction left unmatched. This CDR3 comprises 16 residues. The germline gives CDR1 SEHNR, CDR2 FQNEAQ (reference sequence).

This rearrangement joins TRBV6-1 to TRBJ2-7; possible D gene TRBD2, 5 bases. The CDR3 is made up of 14 amino acids. The V end was cut by 4 bases, the J end by 3 bases, with 13 bases between. Germline CDR1 and CDR2: MNHNS and SASEGT. The CDR3 spells CASSALRTGYEQYF. As DNA, the CDR3 is TGTGCCAGCAGTGCCCTACGGACTGGCTACGAGCAGTACTTC.

The gene calls are TRBV7-2 and TRBJ1-2, with 7 nucleotides matching TRBD1. V lost 4 bases and J lost 4; bases outside the gene matches: 9. The CDR3 loop spans 15 amino acids. Germline loops: CDR1 SGHTA, CDR2 FQGNSA. The CDR3: CASSSRAAGGYGYTF. CDR3 in DNA: TGTGCCAGCAGCTCCCGGGCGGCAGGGGGCTATGGCTACACCTTC.

V gene TRBV29-1 combines with J gene TRBJ1-2; D gene ambiguous. Between the trimmed V and J ends, which lost 5 bases and 8 bases, there was a span of 12 bases. Germline CDR1 and CDR2: SQVTM and ANQGSEA. CDR3 size: 11 residues. The CDR3 coding sequence is TGCAGCGTTCCCCGATCTTCGGGCTACACCTTC. Translation: CSVPRSSGYTF.

V and J are TRBV5-1 and TRBJ2-7, with D possibly matching TRBD1 (6 bases). This CDR3 has 17 amino acids. The V and J ends lost 4 bases and 0 bases respectively, with 20 bases between them. CDR1 is SGHRS, CDR2 YFSETQ, per germline. The CDR3 DNA sequence: TGCGCCAGCAGCACGGACAGCCCTTCAGAAAGCTCCTACGAGCAGTACTTC. Translating gives CASSTDSPSESSYEQYF.

The chain uses TRBV18 and TRBJ2-2, with D hard to call. V gave up 4 bases and J gave up 5 bases, with 8 bases separating them. The CDR3 extends over 13 amino acids. The germline V gene has CDR1 KGHSH and CDR2 LQKENI. The CDR3 DNA is TGTGCCAGCTCACTAAAGGGTACCGGGGAGCTGTTTTTT. This encodes CASSLKGTGELFF. The full variable domain, completed using reference TRBV18 and TRBJ2-2, is NAGVMQNPRHLVRRRGQEARLRCSPMKGHSHVYWYRQLPEEGLKFMVYLQKENIIDESGMPKERFSAEFPKEGPSILRIQQVVRGDSAAYFCASSLKGTGELFFGEGSRLTVL.

V is TRBV9 and J is TRBJ2-3; 7 nucleotides agree with TRBD2. Trimming at V came to 3 bases and at J to 4 bases, leaving 8 bases not matched to a gene. Germline V gives CDR1 SGDLS, CDR2 YYNGEE. The length of the CDR3 is 15 residues. The CDR3 nucleotides are TGTGCCAGCAGCGCCCATCCGGGGGGTTCAGATACGCAGTATTTT. It encodes CASSAHPGGSDTQYF.

This clone was seen more than once but under ten times. This sequence joins TRBV6-1 and TRBJ2-5; 10 nucleotides align to TRBD2. Per germline, CDR1 MNHNS and CDR2 SASEGT. After removal of 2 bases from V and 4 bases from J, the junction contained 4 bases not matched to a gene. The CDR3 has 15 residues. This chain's CDR3 is CASSEKAGGPETQYF. The DNA for the CDR3 is TGTGCCAGCAGTGAAAAAGCGGGAGGGCCAGAGACCCAGTACTTC.

Only one count was recorded for this clone. V is TRBV2 and J is TRBJ2-5; no reliable D call. This CDR3 spans 11 amino acids. V was clipped by 4 bases and J by 4 bases, with 4 bases between them. Germline V CDR1 and CDR2: SNHLY, FYNNEI. The chain's CDR3 is CASSGRETQYF. Here the CDR3 DNA reads TGTGCCAGCAGTGGCCGAGAGACCCAGTACTTC.

This clone was counted once. V gene TRBV7-7 combines with J gene TRBJ2-3; D is unresolved. The CDR3 covers 13 residues. Germline V CDR1 and CDR2: SSHAT, FNYEAQ (reference sequence). Deletions cut 2 bases from V and 4 bases from J, with 7 bases between. In DNA form, the CDR3 reads TGTGCCAGCAGCTTAAACCCTCCAGATACGCAGTATTTT. As protein: CASSLNPPDTQYF.

The sample holds a few counts of this clone. CDR3 in amino acids: CASSLALGLGGYTF. In DNA form, the CDR3 reads TGTGCCAGCAGCTTGGCTCTCGGGTTAGGGGGCTACACCTTC. The V call is TRBV5-4, the J call TRBJ1-2; no reliable D call. V was shortened by 0 bases and J by 8 bases, with 14 bases between the two germline ends. The germline V gene encodes CDR1 SGHNT and CDR2 YYREEE (reference sequence). The CDR3 spans 14 residues.

J is TRBJ2-3 and V is TRBV30; TRBD2 is a possible D gene (5 bases). Germline V gives CDR1 GTSNPN, CDR2 SVGIG (reference sequence). The CDR3 length is 14 residues. V was pared by 4 bases and J by 0 bases, with 11 bases between. Written as DNA, the CDR3 is TGTGCCTGGATCCGGGGATTAAGCACAGATACGCAGTATTTT. It specifies CAWIRGLSTDTQYF.

The V gene is TRBV16, the J gene TRBJ1-2; no reliable D call. The CDR3 covers 15 residues. Trimming took 3 bases from V and 1 from J, leaving 12 bases between them. Germline assignment: CDR1 KGHSY and CDR2 FQNENV. This chain's CDR3 is CASSHWLMNNYGYTF. For the CDR3, the DNA is TGTGCCAGCAGCCATTGGTTAATGAATAACTATGGCTACACCTTC.

The chain recombines TRBV4-3 with TRBJ2-7, with 7 bases aligning to TRBD2. The germline gives CDR1 LGHNA, CDR2 YSLEER. The CDR3 totals 17 residues. Trimming at V came to 0 bases and at J to 4 bases, leaving 12 bases not matched to a gene. In DNA, the CDR3 is TGCGCCAGCAGCCAAGAGGCCCCCCTAGCGGTGGCATACGAGCAGTACTTC. Translated: CASSQEAPLAVAYEQYF.

This chain connects TRBV11-1 to TRBJ2-5, with 9 bases lining up with TRBD2. Germline CDR1 SGHAT, CDR2 FQDESV (reference sequence). V gave up 3 bases and J gave up 5 bases; unmatched junction bases: 10. The CDR3 is 16 residues long. The CDR3 DNA follows: TGTGCCAGCAGCTTTCTTCGCGGGAGGGCCATGGAGACCCAGTACTTC. It specifies CASSFLRGRAMETQYF.